One sample yielded the 11 T cell receptor beta chains listed below, sequenced in a study of T cell responses to AZD1222 COVID-19 vaccine. Profiled with immunoSEQ multiplex PCR; TCRdb holds only in-frame clones, not every one. The sample contains about 150,000 clones, approximately 90% of which appear only once. Material: peripheral blood, obtained on day 0 of AZD1222 vaccination. These receptors were collected from an adult in good health.

The V and J genes are TRBV6-5 and TRBJ1-5, with unresolved D. CDR1 MNHEY and CDR2 SVGAGI come from the germline V gene. The CDR3 is 16 amino acids. Deletions cut 0 bases from V and 2 bases from J, with 11 bases between. In DNA form, the CDR3 reads TGTGCCAGCAGTTACTCGTCGGATATGGGCAATCAGCCCCAGCATTTT. Translation: CASSYSSDMGNQPQHF.

A single count supports this clone. The chain carries TRBV28 and TRBJ2-2; 10 bases fit TRBD2. CDR3 length: 16 amino acids. The ends lost 8 bases at V and 7 bases at J; junction bases unmatched: 13. The germline gives CDR1 MDHEN, CDR2 SYDVKM. The CDR3 nucleotides read TGTGCCAGCCGGGGAGGGCTAGCGGGAGCGGGCGGGGAGCTGTTTTTT. The encoded protein is CASRGGLAGAGGELFF.

To note about this clone: The sample holds other DNA sequences that translate to the same CDR3. The rearrangement links TRBV28 to TRBJ1-5; no clear D. This CDR3 region has 13 residues. Germline CDR1 and CDR2: MDHEN and SYDVKM. V shed 2 bases and J shed 4 bases, with 6 bases lying between them. In nucleotides, the CDR3 is TGTGCCAGCAGTTTAAGACTAAATCAGCCCCAGCATTTT. Translated, it gives CASSLRLNQPQHF.

The rearrangement uses TRBV30 and TRBJ1-3; D is undetermined. The CDR3 extends over 14 amino acids. The V and J ends lost 0 bases and 3 bases respectively, with 9 bases between them. CDR1 and CDR2 from the germline V gene are GTSNPN and SVGIG (reference sequence). The CDR3 sequence: CAWSVGGFGNTIYF. The CDR3 DNA sequence: TGTGCCTGGAGTGTAGGCGGATTTGGAAACACCATATATTTT.

V gene TRBV5-6 combines with J gene TRBJ2-7; D gene ambiguous. Trimming shortened V by 2 bases and J by 2 bases, and 17 bases separated the two germline ends. The germline V gene has CDR1 SGHDT and CDR2 YYEEEE. CDR3 size: 16 residues. CDR3 amino acids: CASSLTERRGPYEQYF. The CDR3 DNA is TGTGCCAGCAGCTTAACGGAACGTCGAGGCCCCTACGAGCAGTACTTC.

This clone appeared once. The chain couples TRBV5-4 to TRBJ2-5, with D possibly being TRBD1 (5 bases). CDR3 length: 16 amino acids. Trimming left V 1 base short and J 1 base short, with 14 bases between. The V gene's germline CDR1 is SGHNT and CDR2 YYREEE (reference sequence). The CDR3 nucleotides read TGTGCCAGCAGCTTGATAGCAGGGAACCCCCAAGAGACCCAGTACTTC. Encoded protein: CASSLIAGNPQETQYF.

The chain employs TRBV19 and TRBJ1-1; possibly TRBD1 for D (5 bases). V lost 4 bases and J 6 bases, leaving 15 bases between the germline ends. Germline CDR1 reads LNHDA; CDR2 reads SQIVND (reference sequence). The CDR3 spans 14 residues. CDR3 region: CASSKKGMWSEAFF. CDR3 coding DNA: TGTGCCAGTAGTAAGAAGGGGATGTGGTCTGAAGCTTTCTTT.

The rearrangement joins TRBV21-1 to TRBJ2-4; TRBD2, the table's D call, was not compared with the DNA. TRBV21-1 is labeled a pseudogene. The CDR3 runs 17 residues. CDR3 amino acids: CASRNDERELDGHIQYF. The CDR3 nucleotides read TGTGCCAGCAGGAATGACGAGCGGGAGCTGGATGGGCACATTCAGTACTTC.

This rearrangement joins TRBV6-5 to TRBJ1-5; 9 bases line up with TRBD1. CDR3 length: 14 amino acids. Germline trimming cut 4 bases from V and 6 bases from J; bases unmatched to any gene: 4. Germline CDR1 is MNHEY and CDR2 is SVGAGI. For the CDR3, the DNA is TGTGCCAGCAGTTCGGGACAGGGACGTCAGCCCCAGCATTTT. Translating gives CASSSGQGRQPQHF.

The V gene is TRBV7-9, the J gene TRBJ1-3, with D uncertain. CDR1 SEHNR and CDR2 FQNEAQ come from the germline V gene (reference sequence). Trimming cost V 10 bases and J 0 bases, with 10 bases left between them. The CDR3 consists of 13 residues. The chain's CDR3 is CAKGPTSGNTIYF. DNA for the CDR3: TGTGCCAAAGGCCCTACCTCTGGAAACACCATATATTTT.

The rearrangement joins TRBV7-9 to TRBJ1-4; no clear D gene. V was pared by 3 bases and J by 8 bases, with 10 bases between. In germline, CDR1 is SEHNR, CDR2 FQNEAQ (reference sequence). The length of the CDR3 is 13 residues. CDR3 region: CASSLPGIEKLFF. The CDR3 bases are TGTGCCAGCAGCTTGCCAGGAATCGAAAAACTGTTTTTT.